This record looks at one TCR beta chain sequence and its context. Produced via immunoSEQ multiplex PCR; TCRdb's table is partial and in-frame only. The table has about 2.4 million clones, 90% to 95% seen once. These data originate in a study of shared clonotypes between healthy human individuals. Per the germline V gene, CDR1 is WSHSY and CDR2 is SAAADI. Trimming took off 5 bases at V and 4 bases at J, with 12 bases between the two ends. The CDR3 has 14 amino acids. Sequenced input: naive CD4+ T cells sorted from blood. Subset given: CD45RA+ positively selected. The genes are TRBV10-2 and TRBJ2-1; tentatively, D is TRBD1 or TRBD2 (5 bases each). The TCR comes from a young man in good health. CDR3 in amino acids: CASSPRDGYNEQFF. As DNA, the CDR3 is TGCGCCAGCAGTCCCCGGGACGGGTACAATGAGCAGTTCTTC.